The clone carrying this T cell receptor beta chain has more than one count but fewer than ten. Antigen unknown. The entry originates in a study of T cell repertoires in cytomegalovirus infection. TCRdb reprocessed the reads via MiXCR and lists one record per CDR3 protein. The sample has fewer than 1,000,000 distinct CDR3 sequences; about a third are singletons. V dropped 1 base and J dropped 8 bases, with 15 bases sitting between them. Germline CDR1 is LNHDA and CDR2 is SQIVND (reference sequence). The CDR3 has 15 residues. Notes on the study in general: Frequencies of public TCR beta families were cumulated, and this identified carriers of CMV plus the relevant HLA. In two of eight donors, the top clonotype was HLA-C-restricted CMV-specific.

Sample: cultured CD8+ T cells from PBMCs, taken from culture after CMV antigen stimulation. V and J are TRBV19 and TRBJ2-1, with D perhaps TRBD1 or TRBD2 (7 bases each). The clonotype comes from a human donor in good health (CMV status not recorded). Some clones in this sample may be carry-over from other donors' samples. The CDR3 DNA reads TGTGCCAGTAGTATAGGTGTCAGGGGGGGAGATGAGCAGTTCTTC. Translation gives CASSIGVRGGDEQFF. The variable domain in full, with the rest retrieved from reference TRBV19 and TRBJ2-1, is DGGITQSPKYLFRKEGQNVTLSCEQNLNHDAMYWYRQDPGQGLRLIYYSQIVNDFQKGDIAEGYSVSREKKESFPLTVTSAQKNPTAFYLCASSIGVRGGDEQFFGPGTRLTVL.